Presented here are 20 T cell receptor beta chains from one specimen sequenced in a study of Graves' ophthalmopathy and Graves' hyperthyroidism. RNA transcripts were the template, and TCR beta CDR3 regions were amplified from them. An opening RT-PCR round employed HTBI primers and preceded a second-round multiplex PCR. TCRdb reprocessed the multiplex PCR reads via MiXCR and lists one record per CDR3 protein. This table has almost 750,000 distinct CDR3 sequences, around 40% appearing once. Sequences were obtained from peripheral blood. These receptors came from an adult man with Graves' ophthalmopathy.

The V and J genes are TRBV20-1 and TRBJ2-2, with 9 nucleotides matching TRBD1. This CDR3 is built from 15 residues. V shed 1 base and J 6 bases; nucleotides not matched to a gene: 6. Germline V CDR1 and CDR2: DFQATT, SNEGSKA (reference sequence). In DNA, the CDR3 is TGCAGTGCTAGAGTTGAGACAGGGGGATCCGGGGAGCTGTTTTTT. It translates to CSARVETGGSGELFF.

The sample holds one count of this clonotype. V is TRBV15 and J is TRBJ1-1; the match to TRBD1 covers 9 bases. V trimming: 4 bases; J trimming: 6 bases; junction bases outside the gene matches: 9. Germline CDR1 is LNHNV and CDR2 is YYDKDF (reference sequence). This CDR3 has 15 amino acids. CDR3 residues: CATSKSTGGVAEAFF. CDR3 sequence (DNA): TGTGCCACCAGCAAGAGTACAGGGGGCGTAGCTGAAGCTTTCTTT.

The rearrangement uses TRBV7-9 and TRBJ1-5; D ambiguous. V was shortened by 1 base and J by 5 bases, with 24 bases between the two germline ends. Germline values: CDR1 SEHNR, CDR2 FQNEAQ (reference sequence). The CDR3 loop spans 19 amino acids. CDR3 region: CASSLELGQDPYIYQPQHF. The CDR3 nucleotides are TGTGCCAGCAGCTTAGAGTTAGGGCAGGATCCTTACATTTATCAGCCCCAGCATTTT. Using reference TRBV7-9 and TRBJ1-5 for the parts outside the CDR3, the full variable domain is DTGVSQNPRHKITKRGQNVTFRCDPISEHNRLYWYRQTLGQGPEFLTYFQNEAQLEKSRLLSDRFSAERPKGSFSTLEIQRTEQGDSAMYLCASSLELGQDPYIYQPQHFGDGTRLSIL.

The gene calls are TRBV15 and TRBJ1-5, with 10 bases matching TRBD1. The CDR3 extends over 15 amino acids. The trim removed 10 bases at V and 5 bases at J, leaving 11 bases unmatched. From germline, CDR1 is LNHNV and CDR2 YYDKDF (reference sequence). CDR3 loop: CASNTPGTGDQPQHF. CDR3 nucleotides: TGTGCCAGCAACACCCCAGGGACAGGGGATCAGCCCCAGCATTTT.

This CDR3 is CASSLADEVAETYEQYF. The CDR3 nucleotides are TGCGCCAGCAGCTTGGCGGACGAAGTAGCGGAGACCTACGAGCAGTACTTC. This chain links TRBV5-1 with TRBJ2-7; D might be TRBD2 (6 bases). This CDR3 spans 17 amino acids. Trimming cost V 0 bases and J 2 bases, with 18 bases left between them. From germline, CDR1 is SGHRS and CDR2 YFSETQ.

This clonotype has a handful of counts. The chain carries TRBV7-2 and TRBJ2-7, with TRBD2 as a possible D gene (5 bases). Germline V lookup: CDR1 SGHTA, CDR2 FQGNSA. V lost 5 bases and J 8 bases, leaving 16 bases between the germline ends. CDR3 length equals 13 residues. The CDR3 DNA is TGTGCCAGCAGCGAGATCGGGGTTCCGAAGCAGTACTTC. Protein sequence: CASSEIGVPKQYF.

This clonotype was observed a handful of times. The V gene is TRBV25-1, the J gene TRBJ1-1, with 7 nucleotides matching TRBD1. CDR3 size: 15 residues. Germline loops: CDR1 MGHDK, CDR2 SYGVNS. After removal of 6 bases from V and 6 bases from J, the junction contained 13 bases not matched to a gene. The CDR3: CASSPLLTGRAEAFF. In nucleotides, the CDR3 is TGTGCCAGCAGCCCCTTGCTGACAGGGCGGGCTGAAGCTTTCTTT.

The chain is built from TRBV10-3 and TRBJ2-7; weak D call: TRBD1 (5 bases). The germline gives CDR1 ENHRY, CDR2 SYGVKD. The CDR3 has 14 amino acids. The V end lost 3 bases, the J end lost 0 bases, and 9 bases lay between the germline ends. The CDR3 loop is CAISDRVFSYEQYF. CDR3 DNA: TGTGCCATCAGTGACAGGGTGTTCTCCTACGAGCAGTACTTC.

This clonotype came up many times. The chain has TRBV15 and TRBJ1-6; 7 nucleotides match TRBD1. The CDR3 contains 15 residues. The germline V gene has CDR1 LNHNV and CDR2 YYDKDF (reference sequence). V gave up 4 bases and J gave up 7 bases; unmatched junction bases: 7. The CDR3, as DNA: TGTGCCACCAGCATAGACGGACAGGAGAATTCACCCCTCCACTTT. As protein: CATSIDGQENSPLHF.

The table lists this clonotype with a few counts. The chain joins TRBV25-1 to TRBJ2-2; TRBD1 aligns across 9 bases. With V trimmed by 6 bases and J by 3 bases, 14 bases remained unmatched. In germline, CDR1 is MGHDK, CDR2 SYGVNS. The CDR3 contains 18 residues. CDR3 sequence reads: CASSSSPGTGSYTGELFF. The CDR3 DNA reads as TGTGCCAGCAGCTCTTCTCCCGGGACAGGGTCTTACACCGGGGAGCTGTTTTTT.

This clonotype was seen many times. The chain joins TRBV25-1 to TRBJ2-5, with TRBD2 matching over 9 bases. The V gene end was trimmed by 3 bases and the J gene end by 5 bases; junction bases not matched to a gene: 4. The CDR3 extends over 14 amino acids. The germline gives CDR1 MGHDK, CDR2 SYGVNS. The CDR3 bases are TGTGCCAGCAGTGAGCGGGGGGGCCGGGAGACCCAGTACTTC. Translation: CASSERGGRETQYF.

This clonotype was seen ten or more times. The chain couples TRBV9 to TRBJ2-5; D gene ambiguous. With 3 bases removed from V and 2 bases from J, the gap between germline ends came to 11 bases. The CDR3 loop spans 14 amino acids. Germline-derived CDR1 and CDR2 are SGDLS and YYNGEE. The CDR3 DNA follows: TGTGCCAGCAGCGCACGACCCGGACAAGAGACCCAGTACTTC. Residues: CASSARPGQETQYF. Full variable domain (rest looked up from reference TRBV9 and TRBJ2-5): DSGVTQTPKHLITATGQRVTLRCSPRSGDLSVYWYQQSLDQGLQFLIQYYNGEERAKGNILERFSAQQFPDLHSELNLSSLELGDSALYFCASSARPGQETQYFGPGTRLLVL.

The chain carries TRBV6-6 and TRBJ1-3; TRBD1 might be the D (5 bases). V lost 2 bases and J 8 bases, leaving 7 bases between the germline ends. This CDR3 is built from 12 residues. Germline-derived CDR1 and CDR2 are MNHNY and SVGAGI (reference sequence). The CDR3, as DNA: TGTGCCAGCAGTTACCTAGGGGACACCATATATTTT. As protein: CASSYLGDTIYF.

This chain's CDR3 is CAISYGQSSYEQYF. CDR3 nucleotides: TGTGCCATCAGTTACGGACAAAGCTCCTACGAGCAGTACTTC. This rearrangement joins TRBV10-3 to TRBJ2-7; possible D gene TRBD1, 5 bases. This CDR3 is built from 14 residues. Germline CDR1 and CDR2: ENHRY and SYGVKD. V lost 5 bases and J lost 0, with 11 bases in between.

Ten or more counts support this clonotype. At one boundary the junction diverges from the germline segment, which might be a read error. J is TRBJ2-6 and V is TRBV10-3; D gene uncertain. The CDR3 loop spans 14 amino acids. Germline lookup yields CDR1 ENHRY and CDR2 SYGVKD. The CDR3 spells CASSYLGGANVLTF. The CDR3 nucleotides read TGTGCCAGCAGTTACCTCGGAGGGGCCAACGTCCTGACTTTC.

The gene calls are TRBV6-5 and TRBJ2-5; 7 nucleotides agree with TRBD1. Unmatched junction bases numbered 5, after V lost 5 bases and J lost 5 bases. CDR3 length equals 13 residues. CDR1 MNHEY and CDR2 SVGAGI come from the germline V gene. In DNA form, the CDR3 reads TGTGCCAGCAGTGAAACAGGGGCGGAGACCCAGTACTTC. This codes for CASSETGAETQYF.

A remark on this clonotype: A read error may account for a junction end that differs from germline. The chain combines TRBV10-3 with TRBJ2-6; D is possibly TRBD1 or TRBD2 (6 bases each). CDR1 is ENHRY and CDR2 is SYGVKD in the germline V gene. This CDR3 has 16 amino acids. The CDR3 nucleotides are TGTGCCAGCAGTGGCGGGACAAGCTCTGGGGCCAACGTCCTGACTTTC. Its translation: CASSGGTSSGANVLTF.

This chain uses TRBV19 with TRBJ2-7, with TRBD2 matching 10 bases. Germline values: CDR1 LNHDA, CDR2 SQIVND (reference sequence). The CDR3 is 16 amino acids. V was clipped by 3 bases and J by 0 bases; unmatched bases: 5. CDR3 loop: CASSMRASGGSYEQYF. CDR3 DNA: TGTGCCAGTAGTATGCGGGCTAGCGGGGGCTCCTACGAGCAGTACTTC. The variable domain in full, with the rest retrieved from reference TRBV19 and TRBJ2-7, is DGGITQSPKYLFRKEGQNVTLSCEQNLNHDAMYWYRQDPGQGLRLIYYSQIVNDFQKGDIAEGYSVSREKKESFPLTVTSAQKNPTAFYLCASSMRASGGSYEQYFGPGTRLTVT.

CDR3 bases: TGTGCCAGCAGTTTATCCGGACAGGGATACTCACCCCTCCACTTT. This codes for CASSLSGQGYSPLHF. The chain employs TRBV12-3 or TRBV12-4 and TRBJ1-6, with 8 bases aligning to TRBD1. V dropped 2 bases and J dropped 10; count of bases not matched to a gene: 7. The CDR3 consists of 15 residues.

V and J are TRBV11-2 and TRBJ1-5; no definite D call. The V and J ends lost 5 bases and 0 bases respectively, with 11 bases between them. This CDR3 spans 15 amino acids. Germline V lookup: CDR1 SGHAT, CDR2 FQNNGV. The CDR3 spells CASSQAGYSNQPQHF. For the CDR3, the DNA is TGTGCCAGCAGCCAGGCCGGATATAGCAATCAGCCCCAGCATTTT.